A single sample is the source of the 23 T cell receptor beta chains below, sequenced in a study of molecular identifiers for immune sequencing clone quantification. MiXCR, run by TCRdb on the PCR reads, gives a single entry per CDR3 protein. Altogether approximately 550,000 distinct CDR3 sequences are present, under 30% being singletons, with the ten largest covering under 0.85%. Sequencing was done on a sample of naive CD8+ T cells from blood, with Jurkat cell RNA spiked in. Subset in this sample: FACS-sorted CD8+CD4-CCR7+CD45RA+ naive T cells. These receptors originate from a human donor in good health. Some libraries in this study had Jurkat cell RNA spiked in.

This clonotype was recorded a few times. The V gene is TRBV7-9, the J gene TRBJ2-5; D tentatively fits TRBD1 or TRBD2 (5 bases each). The germline CDR1 and CDR2 sequences are SEHNR and FQNEAQ (reference sequence). V lost 5 bases and J 5 bases, leaving 27 bases between the germline ends. The CDR3 runs to 18 residues. The CDR3 region is CASSVPIGQGEKRETQYF. In nucleotides, the CDR3 is TGTGCCAGCAGCGTCCCAATCGGGCAGGGAGAAAAGCGGGAGACCCAGTACTTC. The variable domain in full, completed from reference TRBV7-9 and TRBJ2-5, reads DTGVSQNPRHKITKRGQNVTFRCDPISEHNRLYWYRQTLGQGPEFLTYFQNEAQLEKSRLLSDRFSAERPKGSFSTLEIQRTEQGDSAMYLCASSVPIGQGEKRETQYFGPGTRLLVL.

This clonotype has more than one count but fewer than ten. This chain uses TRBV7-9 with TRBJ2-5; unclear D gene. Trimming removed 5 bases from V and 5 bases from J, with 12 bases in between. CDR3 length: 13 amino acids. From germline, CDR1 is SEHNR and CDR2 FQNEAQ (reference sequence). The CDR3 sequence is CASSKLSPETQYF. CDR3 nucleotides: TGTGCCAGCAGCAAACTCAGTCCGGAGACCCAGTACTTC.

This clonotype was picked up a small number of times. The chain combines TRBV7-2 with TRBJ1-1; TRBD1 matches 11 bases. The CDR3 is 19 residues long. Germline V gene sequence: CDR1 SGHTA, CDR2 FQGNSA. The junction had 14 bases not matched to a gene; V was cut back by 5 bases and J by 0 bases. CDR3 DNA: TGTGCCAGCAGCGCGGGACAGGGGGGACCCTCCTCCATGAACACTGAAGCTTTCTTT. Residues: CASSAGQGGPSSMNTEAFF.

V and J are TRBV3-1 and TRBJ1-1; maybe TRBD1 (6 bases). Germline CDR1 is LGHDT and CDR2 is YNNKEL (reference sequence). The V and J ends lost 2 bases and 0 bases respectively, with 10 bases between them. CDR3 length: 15 residues. CDR3 in amino acids: CASSQRTALNTEAFF. The CDR3 coding sequence is TGTGCCAGCAGCCAACGGACAGCGTTGAACACTGAAGCTTTCTTT.

As concerns this clonotype: A read error may explain this, as a much larger clone is one base away. The chain couples TRBV23-1 to TRBJ2-5, with D hard to call. TRBV23-1 carries the ORF label, with uncertain function. The length of the CDR3 is 15 residues. Here the CDR3 reads CASTLVRTDQESQYF. The CDR3, as DNA: TGCGCCAGCACCCTAGTCCGGACGGATCAAGAGAGCCAGTACTTC.

This clonotype was seen repeatedly, ten times or more. V usage is TRBV30 and J usage is TRBJ2-6, with D possibly being TRBD1 (5 bases). V lost 0 bases and J lost 4, with 10 bases in between. From germline, CDR1 is GTSNPN and CDR2 SVGIG (reference sequence). The length of the CDR3 is 15 residues. The CDR3 DNA reads as TGTGCCTGGAGTGTAAAGGGGCCCGGGGCCAACGTCCTGACTTTC. Translated: CAWSVKGPGANVLTF.

This clonotype was counted ten times or more. CDR3 coding DNA: TGTGCCAGCAGCTTGGCCGGATCTCAGCCCCAGCATTTT. Its protein product is CASSLAGSQPQHF. The chain links TRBV5-6 to TRBJ1-5, with D uncertain. The CDR3 totals 13 residues. The V and J ends lost 0 bases and 6 bases respectively, with 7 bases between them. In germline, CDR1 is SGHDT, CDR2 YYEEEE.

This clonotype was counted between two and nine times. The chain joins TRBV18 to TRBJ2-1; D is undetermined. The V gene lost 0 bases and the J gene lost 8 bases, with 14 bases spanning the gap. Germline CDR1 reads KGHSH; CDR2 reads LQKENI. The CDR3 sequence is 15 residues long. CDR3 bases: TGTGCCAGCTCACCACCGGGTAGGGTCTTGGATGAGCAGTTCTTC. This codes for CASSPPGRVLDEQFF.

Concerning this clonotype: At one end the junction does not follow the germline gene, possibly because of a read error. The genes are TRBV12-5 and TRBJ1-1; possibly TRBD1 for D (6 bases). The germline CDR1 and CDR2 sequences are LGHNT and FRNRAP. The CDR3 runs 13 residues. The CDR3 DNA reads as TGTGCTCGTGGTTTGGGGGGGGGGCCTGAAGCTTTCTTT. Amino acid sequence: CARGLGGGPEAFF.

As concerns this clonotype: Mismatch with germline at one junction end may stem from a read error. This chain joins TRBV20-1 and TRBJ2-3, with D possibly matching TRBD2 (6 bases). This CDR3 has 16 amino acids. Germline V lookup: CDR1 DFQATT, CDR2 SNEGSKA (reference sequence). CDR3: CRARAGQGLNTDTQYF. For the CDR3, the DNA is TGCCGTGCTAGAGCGGGCCAGGGCCTAAACACAGATACGCAGTATTTT.

This clonotype was observed many times. The chain links TRBV27 to TRBJ1-4; D is unclear. The V and J ends lost 6 bases and 4 bases respectively, with 9 bases between them. The CDR3 consists of 13 residues. Germline CDR1 is MNHEY and CDR2 is SMNVEV (reference sequence). In DNA, the CDR3 is TGTGCCAGCAGCGGACTGGTTAATGAAAAACTGTTTTTT. Translated, it gives CASSGLVNEKLFF.

On this clonotype: One end of the junction does not line up with germline, which may come from a read error. The chain joins TRBV12-3 or TRBV12-4 to TRBJ1-6; D is unclear. This CDR3 region has 13 residues. The chain's CDR3 is CACSPPPGSPLHF. DNA for the CDR3: TGTGCCTGCAGTCCCCCGCCGGGTTCACCCCTCCACTTT.

The V and J genes are TRBV19 and TRBJ2-6; 8 nucleotides align to TRBD1. V shed 3 bases and J 0 bases; nucleotides not matched to a gene: 7. This CDR3 has 18 amino acids. CDR1 is LNHDA, CDR2 SQIVND, per germline (reference sequence). The CDR3 loop is CASSIPGTGPSGANVLTF. In nucleotides, the CDR3 is TGTGCCAGTAGTATCCCAGGGACAGGCCCCTCTGGGGCCAACGTCCTGACTTTC. The full variable domain, completed using reference TRBV19 and TRBJ2-6, is DGGITQSPKYLFRKEGQNVTLSCEQNLNHDAMYWYRQDPGQGLRLIYYSQIVNDFQKGDIAEGYSVSREKKESFPLTVTSAQKNPTAFYLCASSIPGTGPSGANVLTFGAGSRLTVL.

The table lists this clonotype with many counts. The V call is TRBV27, the J call TRBJ2-3, with 8 bases that match TRBD2. CDR1 MNHEY and CDR2 SMNVEV come from the germline V gene (reference sequence). This CDR3 has 16 residues. V gave up 1 base and J gave up 2 bases; unmatched junction bases: 5. The DNA for the CDR3 is TGTGCCAGCAGTTTATATCCAGCGGGGGTCACAGATACGCAGTATTTT. Protein sequence: CASSLYPAGVTDTQYF.

This clonotype was seen ten or more times. V usage is TRBV7-2 and J usage is TRBJ1-5; D not certain. Germline V gene sequence: CDR1 SGHTA, CDR2 FQGNSA. Trimming shortened V by 4 bases and J by 0 bases, and 10 bases separated the two germline ends. The CDR3 runs 15 residues. The CDR3 region is CASSYDDNSNQPQHF. DNA of the CDR3: TGTGCCAGCAGCTACGATGACAATAGCAATCAGCCCCAGCATTTT.

The chain couples TRBV6-6 to TRBJ1-1; D is uncertain. The CDR3 extends over 12 amino acids. Germline V gives CDR1 MNHNY, CDR2 SVGAGI (reference sequence). V lost 10 bases and J 1 base, leaving 10 bases between the germline ends. The CDR3 here is CATSIGNTEAFF. CDR3 nucleotides: TGTGCCACCTCCATAGGGAACACTGAAGCTTTCTTT.

At least ten counts were recorded for this clonotype. This chain uses TRBV7-8 with TRBJ2-5; weak D call: TRBD1 (6 bases). The CDR3 is 16 amino acids. CDR1 and CDR2 (germline): SGHVS, FQNEAQ. V was clipped by 2 bases and J by 3 bases, with 16 bases between them. Written as DNA, the CDR3 is TGTGCCAGCAGCTTAATGTTGGGCGCAGGGGAAGAGACCCAGTACTTC. This encodes CASSLMLGAGEETQYF.

The rearrangement uses TRBV19 and TRBJ2-2; D is unresolved. Trimming removed 1 base at V and 0 bases at J, with 3 bases between. Germline CDR1 and CDR2: LNHDA and SQIVND (reference sequence). The CDR3 length is 14 residues. Here the CDR3 reads CASSIAPNTGELFF. CDR3 bases: TGTGCCAGTAGTATAGCACCGAACACCGGGGAGCTGTTTTTT.

The chain joins TRBV19 to TRBJ2-2, with D unresolved. Trimming removed 4 bases from V and 7 bases from J, with 10 bases in between. The CDR3 runs 13 residues. Germline CDR1 is LNHDA and CDR2 is SQIVND (reference sequence). The CDR3 sequence: CASSTWAYGELFF. The CDR3 DNA follows: TGTGCCAGTAGTACATGGGCGTACGGGGAGCTGTTTTTT.

The J gene is TRBJ1-1, the V gene TRBV27; tentatively, D is TRBD1 (6 bases). The V end lost 0 bases, the J end lost 12 bases, and 23 bases lay between the germline ends. The CDR3 loop spans 16 amino acids. Germline V gene data show CDR1 as MNHEY and CDR2 as SMNVEV (reference sequence). CDR3 protein: CASSLSPGALDIETFF. The CDR3 DNA follows: TGTGCCAGCAGTTTATCCCCGGGGGCGCTTGATATCGAAACTTTCTTT.

A note on this clonotype: It may be a read error: a sequence one base away is much more abundant. This rearrangement joins TRBV29-1 to TRBJ1-1; D gene uncertain. CDR3 length: 14 amino acids. From germline, CDR1 is SQVTM and CDR2 ANQGSEA. The CDR3 coding sequence is TGCAGCGCCGACGGACTCAGCATGAACGCTGAAGCTTTCTTT. This sequence encodes CSADGLSMNAEAFF.

This clonotype was observed at least ten times. Here the CDR3 reads CASSLDRGLENTEAFF. The CDR3, as DNA: TGTGCCAGCAGCTTAGACAGGGGGCTCGAGAACACTGAAGCTTTCTTT. The chain is built from TRBV9 and TRBJ1-1, with TRBD1 identical over 10 bases. Germline V gives CDR1 SGDLS, CDR2 YYNGEE. This CDR3 is built from 16 residues. J gave up 1 base and V 4 bases, and 7 bases lay outside the gene matches. Looking up the rest from reference TRBV9 and TRBJ1-1 gives the full variable domain: DSGVTQTPKHLITATGQRVTLRCSPRSGDLSVYWYQQSLDQGLQFLIQYYNGEERAKGNILERFSAQQFPDLHSELNLSSLELGDSALYFCASSLDRGLENTEAFFGQGTRLTVV.

J is TRBJ1-1 and V is TRBV19; D gene uncertain. V gave up 6 bases and J gave up 4 bases, with 6 bases separating them. The CDR3 has 11 residues. The germline gives CDR1 LNHDA, CDR2 SQIVND (reference sequence). CDR3 region: CASSAFTEAFF. The CDR3 DNA reads as TGTGCCAGTAGCGCTTTCACTGAAGCTTTCTTT.